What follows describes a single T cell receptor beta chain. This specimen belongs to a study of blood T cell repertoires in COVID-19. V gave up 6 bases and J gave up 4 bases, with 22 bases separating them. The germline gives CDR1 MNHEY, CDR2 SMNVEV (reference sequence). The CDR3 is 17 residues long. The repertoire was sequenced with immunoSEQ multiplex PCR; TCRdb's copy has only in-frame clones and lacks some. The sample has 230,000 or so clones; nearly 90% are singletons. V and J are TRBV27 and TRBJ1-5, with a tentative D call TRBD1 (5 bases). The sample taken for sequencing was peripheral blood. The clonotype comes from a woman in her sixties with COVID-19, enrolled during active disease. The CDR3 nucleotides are TGTGCCAGCAGCCGAACGGCAGGGTGGGATCCAAATCAGCCCCAGCATTTT. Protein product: CASSRTAGWDPNQPQHF.